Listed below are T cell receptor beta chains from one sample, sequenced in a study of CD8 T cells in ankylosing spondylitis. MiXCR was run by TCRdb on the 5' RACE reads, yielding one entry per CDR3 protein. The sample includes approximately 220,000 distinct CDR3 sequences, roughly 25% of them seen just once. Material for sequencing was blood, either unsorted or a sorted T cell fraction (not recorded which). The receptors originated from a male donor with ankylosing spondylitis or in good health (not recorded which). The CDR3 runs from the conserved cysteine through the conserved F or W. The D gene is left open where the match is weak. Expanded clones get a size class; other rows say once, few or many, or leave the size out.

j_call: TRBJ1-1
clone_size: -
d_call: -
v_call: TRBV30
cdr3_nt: TGTGCCTGGAGTGACGACGGAGAAGCTTTCTTT
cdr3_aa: CAWSDDGEAFF

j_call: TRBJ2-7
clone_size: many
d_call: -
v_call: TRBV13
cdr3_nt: TGTGCCAGCAGCTTAGGGCAGCGGAGCTCCTACGAGCAGTACTTC
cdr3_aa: CASSLGQRSSYEQYF

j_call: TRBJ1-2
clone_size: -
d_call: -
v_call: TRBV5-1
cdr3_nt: TGCGCCAGCAGCGCTGGACAGTACAATGGCTACACCTTC
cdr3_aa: CASSAGQYNGYTF

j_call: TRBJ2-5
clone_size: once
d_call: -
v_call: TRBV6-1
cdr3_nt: TGTGCCAGCAGTGCATTTCCAAAAGAGACCCAGTACTTC
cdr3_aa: CASSAFPKETQYF

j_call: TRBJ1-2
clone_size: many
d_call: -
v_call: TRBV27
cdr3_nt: TGTGCCAGCAGTTTTCGTCAGGGAAACTATGGCTACACCTTC
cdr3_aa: CASSFRQGNYGYTF

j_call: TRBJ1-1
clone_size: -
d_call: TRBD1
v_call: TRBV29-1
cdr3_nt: TGCAGCGTTTTCAGGGACAGGGGCACTGAAGCTTTCTTT
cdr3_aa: CSVFRDRGTEAFF

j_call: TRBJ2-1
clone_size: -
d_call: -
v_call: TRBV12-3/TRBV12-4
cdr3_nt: TGTGCCAGCAGCCAGCAGGGTAGTTTGCAGTTCTTC
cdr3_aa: CASSQQGSLQFF

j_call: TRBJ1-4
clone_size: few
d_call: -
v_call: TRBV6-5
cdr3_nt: TGTGCCAGCAGTTACTCTGGCGATAATGAAAAACTGTTTTTT
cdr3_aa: CASSYSGDNEKLFF

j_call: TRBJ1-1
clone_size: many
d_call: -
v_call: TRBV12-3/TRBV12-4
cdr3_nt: TGTGCCAGCAGCTTAAGGGTGAACACTGAAGCTTTCTTT
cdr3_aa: CASSLRVNTEAFF

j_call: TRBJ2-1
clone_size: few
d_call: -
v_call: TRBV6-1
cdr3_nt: TGTGCCAGCAGTGATTTAGGCTCTCGATACAATGAGCAGTTCTTC
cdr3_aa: CASSDLGSRYNEQFF

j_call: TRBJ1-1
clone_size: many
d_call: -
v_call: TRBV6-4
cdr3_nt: TGTGCCAGCAGTGACTCGGGTCAAGGCACTGAAGCTTTCTTT
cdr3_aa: CASSDSGQGTEAFF

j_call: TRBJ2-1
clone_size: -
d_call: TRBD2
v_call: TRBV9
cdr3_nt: TGTGCCAGCAGCGCCATACTAGCGGGACCCAATGAGCAGTTCTTC
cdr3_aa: CASSAILAGPNEQFF

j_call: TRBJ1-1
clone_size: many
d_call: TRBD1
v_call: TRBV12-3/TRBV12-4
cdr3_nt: TGTGCCAGCAGTCCCCCTTCCGGGACAGGGCCGCGAACTGAAGCTTTCTTT
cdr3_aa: CASSPPSGTGPRTEAFF

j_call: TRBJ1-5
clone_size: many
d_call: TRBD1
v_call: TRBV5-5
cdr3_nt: TGTGCCAGCAGCTCTGAGGGGGCGTTCGGGCAGCCCCAGCATTTT
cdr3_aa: CASSSEGAFGQPQHF

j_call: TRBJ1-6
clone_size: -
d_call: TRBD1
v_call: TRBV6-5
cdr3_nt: TGTGCCAGCAGTTACGCGGGACAGGGGGCACGTTCACCCCTCCACTTT
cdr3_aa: CASSYAGQGARSPLHF

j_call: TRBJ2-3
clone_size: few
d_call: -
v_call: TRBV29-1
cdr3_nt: TGCAGCGCCGTACAGTTTTCCACAGATACGCAGTATTTT
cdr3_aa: CSAVQFSTDTQYF

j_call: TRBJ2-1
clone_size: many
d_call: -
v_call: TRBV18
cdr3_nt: TGTGCCAGCTCACCACCAAGGCCCTACAATGAGCAGTTCTTC
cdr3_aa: CASSPPRPYNEQFF

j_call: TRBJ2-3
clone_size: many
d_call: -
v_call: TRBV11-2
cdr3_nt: TGTGCCAGCAGCCCTAGGGGGGTCGCCGCGGATACGCAGTATTTT
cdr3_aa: CASSPRGVAADTQYF

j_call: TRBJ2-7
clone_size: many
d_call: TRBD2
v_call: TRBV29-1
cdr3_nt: TGCAGCGTTAGTCTAGCGGGAGGTCTCGAGCAGTACTTC
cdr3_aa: CSVSLAGGLEQYF

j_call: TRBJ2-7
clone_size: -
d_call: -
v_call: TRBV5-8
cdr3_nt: TGTGCCAGCAGCCACTCCACGGGACACACCTACGAGCAGTACTTC
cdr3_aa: CASSHSTGHTYEQYF

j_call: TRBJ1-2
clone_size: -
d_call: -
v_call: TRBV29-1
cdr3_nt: TGCAGCGTTGAACTGGACAGTCCGCAATACGGGGGCTACACCTTC
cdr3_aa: CSVELDSPQYGGYTF

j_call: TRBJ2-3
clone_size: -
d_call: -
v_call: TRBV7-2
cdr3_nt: TGTGCCAGCAGCTTTGTAGCGCAAATTTTCACAGATACGCAGTATTTT
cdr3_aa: CASSFVAQIFTDTQYF

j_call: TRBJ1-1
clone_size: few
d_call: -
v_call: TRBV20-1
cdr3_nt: TGCAGTGCCCCCGGTGAGGGGAGCACTGAAGCTTTCTTT
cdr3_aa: CSAPGEGSTEAFF

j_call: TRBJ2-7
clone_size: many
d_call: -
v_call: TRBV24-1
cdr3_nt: TGTGCCACCAGTGATCCCCGAAAGGGGGTCTACGAGCAGTACTTC
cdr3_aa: CATSDPRKGVYEQYF

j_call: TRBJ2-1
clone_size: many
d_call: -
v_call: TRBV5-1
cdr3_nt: TGCGCCAGCAGCCTACAACTCCTCCTGGGAACCTACAATGAGCAGTTCTTC
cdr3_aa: CASSLQLLLGTYNEQFF

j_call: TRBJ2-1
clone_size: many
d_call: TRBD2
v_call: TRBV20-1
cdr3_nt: TGCAGTGCTAGAGATCTCGCGGGAGTCAATGAGCAGTTCTTC
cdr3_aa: CSARDLAGVNEQFF

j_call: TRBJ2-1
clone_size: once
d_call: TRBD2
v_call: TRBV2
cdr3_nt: TGTGCCAGCAGCGCTACTAGCGGGGAGTACAATGAGCAGTTCTTC
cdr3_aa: CASSATSGEYNEQFF

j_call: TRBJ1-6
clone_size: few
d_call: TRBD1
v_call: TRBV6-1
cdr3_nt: TGTGCCAGCAGTGGAAGTACAGGGGTTGTGAATTCACCCCTCCACTTT
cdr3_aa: CASSGSTGVVNSPLHF

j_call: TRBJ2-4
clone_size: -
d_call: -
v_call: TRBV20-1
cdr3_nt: TGCAGTGCTAGACCGCCGGCGTTAGCCAAAAACATTCAGTACTTC
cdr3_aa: CSARPPALAKNIQYF

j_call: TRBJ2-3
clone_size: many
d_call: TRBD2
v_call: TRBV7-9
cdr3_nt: TGTGCCAGCAGCTTAGGACTAGCGGGAAGCAGAGATACGCAGTATTTT
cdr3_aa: CASSLGLAGSRDTQYF

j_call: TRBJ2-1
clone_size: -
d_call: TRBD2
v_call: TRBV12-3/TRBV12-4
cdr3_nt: TGTGCCAGCAGTCGACGGTCTAGCGGGAGTTGGGCTGAGCAGTTCTTC
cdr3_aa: CASSRRSSGSWAEQFF

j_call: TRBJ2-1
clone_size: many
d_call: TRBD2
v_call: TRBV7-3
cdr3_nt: TGTGCCAGCAGCCCCGGGACTAGTATTGGGGAGCAGTTCTTC
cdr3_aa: CASSPGTSIGEQFF

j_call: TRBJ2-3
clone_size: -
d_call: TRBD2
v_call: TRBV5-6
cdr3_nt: TGTGCCAGCACCAACCCGACTGACGCGGGAGGCTCCACAGATACGCAGTATTTT
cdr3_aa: CASTNPTDAGGSTDTQYF

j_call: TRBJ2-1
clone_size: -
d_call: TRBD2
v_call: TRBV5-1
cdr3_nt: TGCGCCAGCAGCCCGGGGACTAGCGGAGGGGAGCAGTTCTTC
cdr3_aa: CASSPGTSGGEQFF

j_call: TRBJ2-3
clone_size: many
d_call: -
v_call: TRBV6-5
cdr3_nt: TGTGCCAGCAGTTACTCTCCCTACGATGCTCAGTATTTT
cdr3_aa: CASSYSPYDAQYF

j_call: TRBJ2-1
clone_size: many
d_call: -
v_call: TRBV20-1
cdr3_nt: TGCAGTGCTAGCTCTATCTCCTACAATGAGCAGTTCTTC
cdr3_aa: CSASSISYNEQFF

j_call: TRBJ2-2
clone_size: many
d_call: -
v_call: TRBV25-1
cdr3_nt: TGTGCCAGCAGTGAATGGGGCGGGGAGCTGTTTTTT
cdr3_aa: CASSEWGGELFF

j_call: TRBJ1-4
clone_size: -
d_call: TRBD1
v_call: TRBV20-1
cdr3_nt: TGCAGTGCTACCCGAGACAGGGCGGATGAAAAACTGTTTTTT
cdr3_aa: CSATRDRADEKLFF

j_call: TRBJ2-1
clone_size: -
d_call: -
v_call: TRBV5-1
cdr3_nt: TGCGCCAGCAGCTTGGCCAGTAAAGGGGTGTCCTACAATGAGCAGTTCTTC
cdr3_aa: CASSLASKGVSYNEQFF

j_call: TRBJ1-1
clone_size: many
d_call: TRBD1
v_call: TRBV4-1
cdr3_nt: TGCGCCAGCAGCCAAGAGGCGACAGGGGGCCCTATTGACACTGAAGCTTTCTTT
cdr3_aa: CASSQEATGGPIDTEAFF

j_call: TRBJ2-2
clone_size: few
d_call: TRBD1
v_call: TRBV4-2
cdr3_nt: TGTGCCAGCCATCCGAGAGGGGGCCCTAACACCGGGGAGCTGTTTTTT
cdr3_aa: CASHPRGGPNTGELFF

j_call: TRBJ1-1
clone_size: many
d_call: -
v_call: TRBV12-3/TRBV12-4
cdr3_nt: TGTGCCAGCAGTTTATCATACAGGAGTGACACTGAAGCTTTCTTT
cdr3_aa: CASSLSYRSDTEAFF

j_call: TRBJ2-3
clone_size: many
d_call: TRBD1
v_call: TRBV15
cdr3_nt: TGTGCCACCACCCGGGACAGGAGCACAGATACGCAGTATTTT
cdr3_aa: CATTRDRSTDTQYF

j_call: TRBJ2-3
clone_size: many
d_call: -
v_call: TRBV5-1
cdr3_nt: TGCGCCAGCAGCTTGATGGGCACAGATACGCAGTATTTT
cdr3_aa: CASSLMGTDTQYF